The sequence of this T cell receptor (beta chain) was determined in a study of shared clonotypes between healthy human individuals. The repertoire was sequenced with immunoSEQ multiplex PCR; TCRdb's copy has only in-frame clones and lacks some. The repertoire consists of roughly 2.5 million clones, with around nine tenths occurring once and the leading ten covering 0.11% to 0.15%. The sample consisted of naive CD4+ T cells sorted from blood. Subset given: CD45RA+ positively selected. The TCR sequence derives from a man between 18 and 29 years old in good health.

CDR3 coding DNA: TGTGCCAGCCTGGCTCCCGGCGGACTAGCGTCGAATGAGCAGTTCTTC. Translation gives CASLAPGGLASNEQFF. The chain has TRBV6-6 and TRBJ2-1; 9 nucleotides line up with TRBD2. This CDR3 region has 16 residues. Germline trimming cut 8 bases from V and 7 bases from J; bases unmatched to any gene: 15. Germline V gene lookup returns CDR1 MNHNY and CDR2 SVGAGI (reference sequence).